This TCR beta chain emerged from a study of blood T cell repertoires in COVID-19. This clone was recorded only once. Participants' reported clinical history set cohort assignment. The CDR3 is 12 residues long. V was pared by 9 bases and J by 0 bases, with 7 bases between. Germline V gene sequence: CDR1 KGHDR, CDR2 SFDVKD. Sequenced by immunoSEQ multiplex PCR; TCRdb stores in-frame clones only, minus some. In the table there are about 63,000 clones, roughly 80% of which are singletons. The specimen was PBMCs or T cells enriched from blood (not recorded which). The V gene is TRBV24-1, the J gene TRBJ1-2; D is unresolved. The clonotype originates from a woman aged 40 to 49 with acute COVID-19. Here the CDR3 DNA reads TGTGCCACCGCTGGGCCTAACTATGGCTACACCTTC. It encodes CATAGPNYGYTF.